This T cell receptor beta chain stems from a study of shared clonotypes between healthy human individuals. The repertoire was sequenced with immunoSEQ multiplex PCR; TCRdb's copy has only in-frame clones and lacks some. The sample comprises more than 900,000 clones, about 84% of which are singletons, and around 0.6% rests with the top ten. The specimen was memory CD4+ T cells from PBMCs. Stated subset: CD45RA-negative fraction. The clonotype was recovered from a man between 18 and 29 years old in good health. Some clones in this sample may be carry-over from other donors' samples.

The CDR3 protein is CASSLASRTSTDTQYF. The CDR3 DNA reads as TGCGCCAGCAGCTTGGCTAGCAGGACTAGCACAGATACGCAGTATTTT. The chain has TRBV5-1 and TRBJ2-3; possible D gene TRBD2, 5 bases. CDR1 is SGHRS and CDR2 is YFSETQ in the germline V gene. The CDR3 length is 16 residues. V was pared by 0 bases and J by 0 bases, with 11 bases between. Looking up the rest from reference TRBV5-1 and TRBJ2-3 gives the full variable domain: KAGVTQTPRYLIKTRGQQVTLSCSPISGHRSVSWYQQTPGQGLQFLFEYFSETQRNKGNFPGRFSGRQFSNSRSEMNVSTLELGDSALYLCASSLASRTSTDTQYFGPGTRLTVL.